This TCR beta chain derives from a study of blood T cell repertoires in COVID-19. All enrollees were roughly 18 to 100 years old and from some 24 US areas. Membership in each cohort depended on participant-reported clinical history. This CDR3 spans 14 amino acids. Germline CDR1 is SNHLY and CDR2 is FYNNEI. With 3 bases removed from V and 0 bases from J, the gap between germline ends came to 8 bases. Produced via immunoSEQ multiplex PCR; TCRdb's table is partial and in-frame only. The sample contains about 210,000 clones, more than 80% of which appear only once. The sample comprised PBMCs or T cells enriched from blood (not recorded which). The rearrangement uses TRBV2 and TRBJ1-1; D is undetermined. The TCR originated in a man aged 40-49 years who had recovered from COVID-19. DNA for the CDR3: TGTGCCAGCAGTGACTCACCTATGAACACTGAAGCTTTCTTT. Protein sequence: CASSDSPMNTEAFF.